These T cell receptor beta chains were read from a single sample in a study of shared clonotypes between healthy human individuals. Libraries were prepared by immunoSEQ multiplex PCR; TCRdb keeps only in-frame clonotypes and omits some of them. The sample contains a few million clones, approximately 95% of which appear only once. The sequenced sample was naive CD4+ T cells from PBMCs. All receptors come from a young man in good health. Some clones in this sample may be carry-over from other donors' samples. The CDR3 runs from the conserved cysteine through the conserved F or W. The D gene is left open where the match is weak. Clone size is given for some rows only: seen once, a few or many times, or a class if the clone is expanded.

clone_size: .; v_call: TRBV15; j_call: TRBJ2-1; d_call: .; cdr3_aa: CATSTARIGEQFF; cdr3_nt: TGTGCCACCAGTACCGCTCGGATTGGTGAGCAGTTCTTC
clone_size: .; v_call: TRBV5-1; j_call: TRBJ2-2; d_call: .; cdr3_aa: CASRTGQNTGELFF; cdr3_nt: TGCGCCAGCAGAACGGGCCAAAACACCGGGGAGCTGTTTTTT
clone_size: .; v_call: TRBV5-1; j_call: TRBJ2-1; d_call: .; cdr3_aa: CASSSDSHNEQFF; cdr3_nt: TGCGCCAGCAGCTCGGACTCCCACAATGAGCAGTTCTTC
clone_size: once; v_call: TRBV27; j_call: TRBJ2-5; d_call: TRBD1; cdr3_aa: CASSFNRGGETQYF; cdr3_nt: TGTGCCAGCAGTTTCAACAGGGGTGGGGAGACCCAGTACTTC
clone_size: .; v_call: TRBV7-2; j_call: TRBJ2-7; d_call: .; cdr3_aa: CASSLVATSPYEQYF; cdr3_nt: TGTGCCAGCAGCTTAGTAGCTACCTCGCCCTACGAGCAGTACTTC
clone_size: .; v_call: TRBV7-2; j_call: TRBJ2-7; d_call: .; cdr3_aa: CASSSANDRSSYEQYF; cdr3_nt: TGTGCCAGCAGCTCGGCCAATGACAGGAGCTCCTACGAGCAGTACTTC
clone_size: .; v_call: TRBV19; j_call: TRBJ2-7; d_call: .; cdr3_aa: CASSISIGRVSHYEQYF; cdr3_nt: TGTGCCAGTAGTATTTCCATTGGCCGGGTTTCCCACTACGAGCAGTACTTC
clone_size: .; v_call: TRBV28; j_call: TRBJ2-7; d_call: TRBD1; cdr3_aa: CASIKSGGAYEQYF; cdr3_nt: TGTGCCAGCATTAAGTCAGGGGGCGCCTACGAGCAGTACTTC
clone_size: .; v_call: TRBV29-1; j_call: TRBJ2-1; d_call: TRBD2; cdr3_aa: CSVGLRLADYNEQFF; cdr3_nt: TGCAGCGTTGGATTGCGACTAGCGGATTACAATGAGCAGTTCTTC
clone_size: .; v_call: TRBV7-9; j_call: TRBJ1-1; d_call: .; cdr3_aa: CASSFSQNTEAFF; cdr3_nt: TGTGCCAGCAGCTTTTCGCAGAACACTGAAGCTTTCTTT
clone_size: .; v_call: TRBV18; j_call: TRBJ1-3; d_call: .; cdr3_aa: CASSLGNTIYF; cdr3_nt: TGTGCCAGCTCCCTGGGAAACACCATATATTTT
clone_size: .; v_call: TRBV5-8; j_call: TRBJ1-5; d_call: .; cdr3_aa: CASSLALGVGNQPQHF; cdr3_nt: TGTGCCAGCAGCTTGGCACTAGGGGTTGGGAATCAGCCCCAGCATTTT
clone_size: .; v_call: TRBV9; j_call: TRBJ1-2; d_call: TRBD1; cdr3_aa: CASSEGAGGYTF; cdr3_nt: TGTGCCAGCAGCGAGGGGGCAGGTGGCTACACCTTC